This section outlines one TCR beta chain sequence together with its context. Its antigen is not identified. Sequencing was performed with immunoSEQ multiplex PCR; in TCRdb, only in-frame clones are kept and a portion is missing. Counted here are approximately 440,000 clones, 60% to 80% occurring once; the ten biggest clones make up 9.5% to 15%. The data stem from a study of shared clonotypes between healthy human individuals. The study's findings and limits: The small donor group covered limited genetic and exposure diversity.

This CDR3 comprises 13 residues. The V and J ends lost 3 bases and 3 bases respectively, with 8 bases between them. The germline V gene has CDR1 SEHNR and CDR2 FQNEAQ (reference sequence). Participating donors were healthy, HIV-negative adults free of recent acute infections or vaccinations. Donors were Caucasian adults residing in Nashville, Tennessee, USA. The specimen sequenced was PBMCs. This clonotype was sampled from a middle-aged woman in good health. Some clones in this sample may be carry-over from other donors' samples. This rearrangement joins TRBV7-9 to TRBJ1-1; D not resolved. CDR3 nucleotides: TGTGCCAGCAGCTTTTCCGGGGACACTGAAGCTTTCTTT. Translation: CASSFSGDTEAFF.